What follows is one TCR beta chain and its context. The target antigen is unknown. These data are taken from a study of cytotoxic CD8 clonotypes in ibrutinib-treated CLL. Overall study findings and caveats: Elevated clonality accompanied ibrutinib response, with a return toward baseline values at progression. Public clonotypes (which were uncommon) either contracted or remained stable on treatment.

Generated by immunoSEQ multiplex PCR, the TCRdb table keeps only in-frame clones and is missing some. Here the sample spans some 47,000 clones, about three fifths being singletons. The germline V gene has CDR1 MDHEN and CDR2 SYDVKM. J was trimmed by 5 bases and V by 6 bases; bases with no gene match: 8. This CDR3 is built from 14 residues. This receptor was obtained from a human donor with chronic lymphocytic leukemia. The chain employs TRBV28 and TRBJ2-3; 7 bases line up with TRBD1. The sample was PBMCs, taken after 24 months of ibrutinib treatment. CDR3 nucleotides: TGTGCCAGCAGGGATACAGGGGTGGAAGATACGCAGTATTTT. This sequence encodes CASRDTGVEDTQYF.